Below are 21 T cell receptor beta chains sequenced from a single sample in a study of blood T cells in healthy people across ages. A J-beta primer mix and a sample-barcoded 5' primer were used in a second PCR of roughly 7 to 12 cycles. TCRdb re-called the 5' RACE reads through MiXCR, storing one row per CDR3 protein. The sample contains some 1.8 million distinct CDR3 sequences, approximately 40% of which appear only once. Specimen: blood. These receptors were obtained from a human donor in good health.

The V call is TRBV27, the J call TRBJ2-7, with 7 bases identical to TRBD1. From germline, CDR1 is MNHEY and CDR2 SMNVEV (reference sequence). V gave up 5 bases and J gave up 5 bases; unmatched junction bases: 15. This CDR3 contains 16 residues. CDR3 sequence reads: CASSAPAGQAGDEQYF. CDR3 bases: TGTGCCAGCAGTGCTCCAGCCGGACAGGCGGGCGACGAGCAGTACTTC.

This clonotype was detected only a few times. The chain joins TRBV7-9 to TRBJ2-4, with 13 bases aligning to TRBD2. This CDR3 contains 16 residues. Germline CDR1 and CDR2: SEHNR and FQNEAQ (reference sequence). With V trimmed by 5 bases and J by 9 bases, 10 bases remained unmatched. The CDR3 loop reads CASSRTSGGRGSIQYF. The CDR3 nucleotides read TGTGCCAGCAGCAGGACTAGCGGGGGCCGGGGAAGCATTCAGTACTTC.

The chain carries TRBV3-1 and TRBJ1-2, with D unclear. Trimming removed 3 bases from V and 1 base from J, with 6 bases in between. Germline V gene data show CDR1 as LGHDT and CDR2 as YNNKEL (reference sequence). This CDR3 is 13 amino acids long. The CDR3 nucleotides are TGTGCCAGCAGCCACGGGATTAACTATGGCTACACCTTC. It specifies CASSHGINYGYTF.

This rearrangement joins TRBV20-1 to TRBJ2-7, with TRBD1 matching over 7 bases. J lost 1 base, V lost 1 base, and 10 bases had no gene match. The CDR3 runs to 16 residues. Germline values: CDR1 DFQATT, CDR2 SNEGSKA (reference sequence). Here the CDR3 reads CSARGIDREISYEQYF. In DNA, the CDR3 is TGCAGTGCTAGAGGAATAGACAGGGAGATTTCCTACGAGCAGTACTTC.

V usage is TRBV6-1 and J usage is TRBJ2-3; D might be TRBD1 (6 bases). Trimming took 6 bases from V and 4 from J, leaving 17 bases between them. CDR1 and CDR2 (germline): MNHNS, SASEGT. This CDR3 is built from 15 residues. The CDR3: CASSLDGGLADTQYF. CDR3 sequence (DNA): TGTGCCAGCAGCTTGGATGGGGGCTTGGCAGATACGCAGTATTTT.

This sequence joins TRBV6-5 and TRBJ1-1; D is unresolved. The V gene lost 6 bases and the J gene lost 6 bases, with 14 bases spanning the gap. In germline, CDR1 is MNHEY, CDR2 SVGAGI. CDR3 length: 13 residues. For the CDR3, the DNA is TGTGCCAGCAGGTACGTCCGTTCCGCTGAAGCTTTCTTT. Translated, it gives CASRYVRSAEAFF.

This clonotype occurred many times. This chain joins TRBV5-1 and TRBJ2-7; 9 nucleotides match TRBD1. CDR3 length: 15 residues. Germline CDR1 reads SGHRS; CDR2 reads YFSETQ. V was clipped by 3 bases and J by 3 bases; unmatched bases: 7. This chain's CDR3 is CASSWSGTGLYEQYF. The DNA of the CDR3 is TGCGCCAGCAGCTGGTCCGGGACAGGGCTCTACGAGCAGTACTTC. Complete variable domain (other parts from reference TRBV5-1 and TRBJ2-7): KAGVTQTPRYLIKTRGQQVTLSCSPISGHRSVSWYQQTPGQGLQFLFEYFSETQRNKGNFPGRFSGRQFSNSRSEMNVSTLELGDSALYLCASSWSGTGLYEQYFGPGTRLTVT.

The table lists this clonotype with a few counts. V usage is TRBV4-1 and J usage is TRBJ2-1; TRBD2 agrees at 7 bases. This CDR3 has 16 residues. CDR1 and CDR2 (germline): MGHRA, YSYEKL. V was pared by 4 bases and J by 7 bases, with 13 bases of the junction left unmatched. Here the CDR3 DNA reads TGCGCCAGCAGCCGCCCTGGGGGGGGTTCTGGAAATGAGCAGTTCTTC. It encodes CASSRPGGGSGNEQFF.

This clonotype has only a few counts. The rearrangement links TRBV20-1 to TRBJ2-1; TRBD2 aligns across 11 bases. Germline V lookup: CDR1 DFQATT, CDR2 SNEGSKA (reference sequence). The length of the CDR3 is 16 residues. The V and J ends lost 2 bases and 4 bases, in that order; junction bases with no gene match: 7. The CDR3 region has the DNA TGCAGTGCTAGACCCGCGGGACTAGCGGTTTACAATGAGCAGTTCTTC. Its translation: CSARPAGLAVYNEQFF.

This clonotype was detected only a few times. This chain connects TRBV28 to TRBJ2-7; D might be TRBD1 (5 bases). CDR1 is MDHEN, CDR2 SYDVKM, per germline. The CDR3 length is 14 residues. Trimming stripped 2 bases from V and 2 bases from J, with 10 bases between. The CDR3 reads CASSLKGEAYEQYF. CDR3 nucleotide sequence: TGTGCCAGCAGTTTAAAAGGGGAAGCCTACGAGCAGTACTTC.

V gene TRBV29-1 combines with J gene TRBJ2-6; either TRBD1 or TRBD2 may fit D (6 bases each). Trimming shortened V by 5 bases and J by 2 bases, and 10 bases separated the two germline ends. CDR1 is SQVTM and CDR2 is ANQGSEA in the germline V gene. CDR3 length equals 14 residues. The CDR3 DNA sequence: TGCAGCGTTTATGGGGGGCCTGGGGCCAACGTCCTGACTTTC. This codes for CSVYGGPGANVLTF.

This clonotype has at least ten counts. The chain uses TRBV4-1 and TRBJ2-3; tentative D call: TRBD2 (6 bases). Trimming pared 0 bases from V and 4 bases from J, leaving 20 bases between. The length of the CDR3 is 18 residues. Germline values: CDR1 MGHRA, CDR2 YSYEKL. DNA for the CDR3: TGCGCCAGCAGCCAAGAGTCGACACTTTCCGGGAGCGCAGATACGCAGTATTTT. Its translation: CASSQESTLSGSADTQYF.

In its sample, this clonotype was seen a few times. The chain employs TRBV7-2 and TRBJ1-2; D is uncertain. The V end lost 2 bases, the J end lost 6 bases, and 13 bases lay between the germline ends. Looked up from germline, CDR1 is SGHTA and CDR2 is FQGNSA. This CDR3 is built from 14 residues. The CDR3, as DNA: TGTGCCAGCAGCTTAAGAGGGAGTCTGAATGGCTACACCTTC. The encoded protein is CASSLRGSLNGYTF. The complete variable domain, with remaining parts taken from reference TRBV7-2 and TRBJ1-2, reads GAGVSQSPSNKVTEKGKDVELRCDPISGHTALYWYRQSLGQGLEFLIYFQGNSAPDKSGLPSDRFSAERTGGSVSTLTIQRTQQEDSAVYLCASSLRGSLNGYTFGSGTRLTVV.

V is TRBV6-2 or TRBV6-3 and J is TRBJ2-3, with a possible D match to TRBD2 (6 bases). Germline V gene lookup returns CDR1 MNHEY and CDR2 SVGEGT. The CDR3 covers 15 residues. Trimming took off 7 bases at V and 6 bases at J, with 20 bases between the two ends. The CDR3 coding sequence is TGTGCCAGCAACCCTTCGGGGGTACCATCGGATACGCAGTATTTT. Translating gives CASNPSGVPSDTQYF.

Only a few counts were recorded for this clonotype. The chain is built from TRBV6-1 and TRBJ2-7, with 14 bases fitting TRBD2. Trimming at V came to 7 bases and at J to 0 bases, leaving 5 bases not matched to a gene. Germline V gene sequence: CDR1 MNHNS, CDR2 SASEGT. The length of the CDR3 is 16 residues. In DNA form, the CDR3 reads TGTGCCAGCATTCCAGGGACTAGCGGGGGCTCCTACGAGCAGTACTTC. This translates into CASIPGTSGGSYEQYF.

This clonotype turned up a few times. This rearrangement joins TRBV12-3 or TRBV12-4 to TRBJ2-3; D is unclear. This CDR3 is 15 amino acids long. The V gene lost 3 bases and the J gene lost 6 bases, with 16 bases spanning the gap. The chain's CDR3 is CASSFGRLLGDTQYF. The CDR3 DNA reads TGTGCCAGCAGTTTTGGCAGATTGTTAGGGGATACGCAGTATTTT.

This sequence joins TRBV6-1 and TRBJ2-7; D is uncertain. The CDR3 is 16 amino acids. Germline V gene sequence: CDR1 MNHNS, CDR2 SASEGT. V lost 0 bases, J lost 2 bases, and 14 bases lay in between. The CDR3 reads CASSEAKGGSTYEQYF. In nucleotides, the CDR3 is TGTGCCAGCAGTGAAGCGAAGGGTGGCAGTACCTACGAGCAGTACTTC.

The chain combines TRBV20-1 with TRBJ2-5; 9 positions match TRBD1. The V and J ends lost 6 bases and 4 bases, in that order; junction bases with no gene match: 15. The CDR3 has 16 residues. In germline, CDR1 is DFQATT, CDR2 SNEGSKA (reference sequence). The CDR3 coding sequence is TGCAGTGCAGGGGGGACAGGGATGATGAAGCGAGAGACCCAGTACTTC. This gives the protein CSAGGTGMMKRETQYF.

This clonotype showed up just once. The chain uses TRBV5-6 and TRBJ1-2, with D maybe TRBD1 (5 bases). The CDR3 extends over 17 amino acids. V lost 1 base to trimming and J lost 4 bases, with 20 bases between them. Germline loops: CDR1 SGHDT, CDR2 YYEEEE. CDR3 coding DNA: TGTGCCAGCAGCTTGTGGCCACAGGAGGCCGGGGGCTATGGCTACACCTTC. It yields the protein CASSLWPQEAGGYGYTF.

In its sample, this clonotype was seen a few times. This sequence joins TRBV6-5 and TRBJ1-2; D not resolved. Per germline, CDR1 MNHEY and CDR2 SVGAGI. The germline V and J ends were trimmed by 4 bases and 4 bases, with 13 bases remaining between them. The CDR3 covers 14 residues. CDR3 sequence reads: CASSSFQYLYGYTF. As DNA, the CDR3 is TGTGCCAGCAGTTCCTTTCAATACCTCTATGGCTACACCTTC.

There are a few counts of this clonotype. The chain couples TRBV29-1 to TRBJ1-1; D might be TRBD1 (5 bases). Germline CDR1 is SQVTM and CDR2 is ANQGSEA. The CDR3 is 13 amino acids. Trimming cost V 6 bases and J 2 bases, with 13 bases left between them. The CDR3 reads CSVLGPFNTEAFF. The DNA of the CDR3 is TGCAGCGTCCTGGGACCTTTTAACACTGAAGCTTTCTTT.